This T cell receptor beta chain was sequenced in a study of T-cell memory formation after mild COVID-19. Overall study: Largely donor-specific sequence clusters came from a couple of donors. Overall study findings and caveats: Shrinking CD4+ clones were chiefly CM and EM; CD8+ ones were chiefly EMRA. Memory cells collected pre-infection included some clones that later responded, suggesting cross-reactive memory joined.

TCRalpha and TCRbeta libraries used 5'RACE with constant-segment primers and UMIs. TCRdb called the 5' RACE reads again in MiXCR, with one record for every CDR3 protein. The table shows 450,000 to 650,000 distinct CDR3 sequences, with over 15% occurring only once. The CDR3 contains 16 residues. Per the germline V gene, CDR1 is MNHEY and CDR2 is SVGEGT. With 11 bases removed from V and 1 base from J, the gap between germline ends came to 24 bases. Remarks on this clonotype: Its antigen is unidentified.

Input material: PBMCs or a T cell subset sorted from them (not recorded which). This clonotype originated in an adult woman who had mild COVID-19 (a few samples of this study predate the infection). Cell type and time point are not known. The rearrangement joins TRBV6-2 or TRBV6-3 to TRBJ2-7; D unclear. The CDR3 loop reads CAPWVAEPTESYEQYF. The CDR3 bases are TGTGCCCCTTGGGTCGCCGAACCCACTGAATCCTACGAGCAGTACTTC.